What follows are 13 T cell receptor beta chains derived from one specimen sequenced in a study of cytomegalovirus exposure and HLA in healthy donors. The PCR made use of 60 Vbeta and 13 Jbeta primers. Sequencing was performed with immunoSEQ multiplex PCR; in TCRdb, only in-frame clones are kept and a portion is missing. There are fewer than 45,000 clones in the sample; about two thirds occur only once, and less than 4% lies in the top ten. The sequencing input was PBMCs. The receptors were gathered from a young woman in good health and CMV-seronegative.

For the CDR3, the DNA is TGTGCCAGCAGTTACACGAGCTCCTACGAGCAGTACTTC. Translating it yields CASSYTSSYEQYF. The chain links TRBV6-5 to TRBJ2-7; D is undetermined. This CDR3 comprises 13 residues. V was trimmed by 2 bases and J by 0 bases, leaving 5 bases between them. Germline-derived CDR1 and CDR2 are MNHEY and SVGAGI.

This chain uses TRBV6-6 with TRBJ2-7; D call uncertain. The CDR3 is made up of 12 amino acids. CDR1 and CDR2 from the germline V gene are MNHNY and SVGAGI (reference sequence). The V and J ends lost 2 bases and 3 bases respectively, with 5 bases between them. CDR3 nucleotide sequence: TGTGCCAGCAGTTACACGGGCTACGAGCAGTACTTC. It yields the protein CASSYTGYEQYF.

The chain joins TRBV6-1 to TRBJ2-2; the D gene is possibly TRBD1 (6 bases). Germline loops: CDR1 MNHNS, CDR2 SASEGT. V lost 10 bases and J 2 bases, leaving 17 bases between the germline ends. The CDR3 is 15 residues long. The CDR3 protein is CAIQSAGANTGELFF. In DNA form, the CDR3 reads TGTGCCATCCAATCGGCAGGGGCAAACACCGGGGAGCTGTTTTTT.

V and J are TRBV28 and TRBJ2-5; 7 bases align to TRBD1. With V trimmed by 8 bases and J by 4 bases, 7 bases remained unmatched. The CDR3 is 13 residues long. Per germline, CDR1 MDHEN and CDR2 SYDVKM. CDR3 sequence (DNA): TGTGCCAGCGGATTACAGGGGAGAGAGACCCAGTACTTC. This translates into CASGLQGRETQYF.

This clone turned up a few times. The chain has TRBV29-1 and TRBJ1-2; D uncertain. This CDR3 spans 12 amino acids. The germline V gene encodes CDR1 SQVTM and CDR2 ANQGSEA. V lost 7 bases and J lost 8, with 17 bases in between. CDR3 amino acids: CSAGPLRVGYTF. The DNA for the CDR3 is TGCAGCGCGGGCCCCCTGAGGGTCGGCTACACCTTC.

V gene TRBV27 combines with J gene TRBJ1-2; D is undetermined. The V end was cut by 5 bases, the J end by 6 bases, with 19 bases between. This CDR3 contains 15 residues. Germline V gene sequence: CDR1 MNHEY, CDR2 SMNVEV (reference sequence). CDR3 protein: CASSPSPYYGDGYTF. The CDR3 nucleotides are TGTGCCAGCAGTCCCTCCCCATATTACGGAGATGGCTACACCTTC.

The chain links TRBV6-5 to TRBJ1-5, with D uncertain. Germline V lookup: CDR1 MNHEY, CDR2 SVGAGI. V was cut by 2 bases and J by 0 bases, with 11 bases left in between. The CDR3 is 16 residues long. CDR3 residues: CASSYGPQNSNQPQHF. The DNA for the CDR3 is TGTGCCAGCAGTTACGGCCCACAAAATAGCAATCAGCCCCAGCATTTT.

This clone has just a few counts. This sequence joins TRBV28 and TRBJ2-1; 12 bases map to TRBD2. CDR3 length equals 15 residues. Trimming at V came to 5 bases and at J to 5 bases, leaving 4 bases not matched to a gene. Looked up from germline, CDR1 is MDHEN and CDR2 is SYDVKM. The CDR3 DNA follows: TGTGCCAGCAGTCCCTGGACTAGCGGGGACAATGAGCAGTTCTTC. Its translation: CASSPWTSGDNEQFF.

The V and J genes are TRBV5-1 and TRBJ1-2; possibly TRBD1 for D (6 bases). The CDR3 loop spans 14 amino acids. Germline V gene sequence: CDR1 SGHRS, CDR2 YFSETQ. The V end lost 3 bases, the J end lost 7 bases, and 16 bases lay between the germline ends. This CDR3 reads CASSWSGGGGGYTF. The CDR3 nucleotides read TGCGCCAGCAGCTGGAGTGGGGGCGGGGGTGGCTACACCTTC.

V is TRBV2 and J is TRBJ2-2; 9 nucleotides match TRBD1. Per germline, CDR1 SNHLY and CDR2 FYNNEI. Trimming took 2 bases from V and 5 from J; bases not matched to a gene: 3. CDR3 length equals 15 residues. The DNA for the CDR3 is TGTGCCAGCAGTGAATATGGACAGGGGACCGGGGAGCTGTTTTTT. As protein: CASSEYGQGTGELFF.

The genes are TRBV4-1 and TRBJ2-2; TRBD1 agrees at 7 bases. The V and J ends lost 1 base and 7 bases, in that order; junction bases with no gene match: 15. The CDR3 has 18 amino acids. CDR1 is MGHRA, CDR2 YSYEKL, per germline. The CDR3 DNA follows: TGCGCCAGCAGCCAAGGGGCCCCGGGACAGTGGGGATTCGGGGAGCTGTTTTTT. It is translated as CASSQGAPGQWGFGELFF.

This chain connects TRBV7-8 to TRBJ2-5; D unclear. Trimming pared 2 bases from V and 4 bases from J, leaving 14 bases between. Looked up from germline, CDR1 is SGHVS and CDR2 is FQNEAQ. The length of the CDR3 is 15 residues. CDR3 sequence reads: CASSLNSPPGETQYF. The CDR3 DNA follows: TGTGCCAGCAGCTTAAACTCCCCTCCGGGAGAGACCCAGTACTTC.

CDR3 protein: CASSLQGMDQPQHF. DNA of the CDR3: TGCGCCAGCAGCCTTCAGGGAATGGATCAGCCCCAGCATTTT. J is TRBJ1-5 and V is TRBV4-1, with D tentatively TRBD1 (5 bases). The V gene's germline CDR1 is MGHRA and CDR2 YSYEKL. The CDR3 has 14 residues. V lost 4 bases and J 5 bases, leaving 12 bases between the germline ends.